The 19 T cell receptor beta chains given below trace back to one sample, sequenced in a study of regulatory and conventional T cells in RAG deficiency. Profiled with immunoSEQ multiplex PCR; TCRdb holds only in-frame clones, not every one. The top ten clones hold roughly 30% of a sample with roughly 8,100 clones, more than 70% of them seen once. These sequences were also reported in another study, on regulatory T cells. Per that study: Amplification used 52 TRBV primers and 13 TRBJ primers.

The sequenced sample was CD8+ T cells sorted from blood. The receptors were sampled from a human donor in good health.

This clone appeared once. This chain uses TRBV5-1 with TRBJ1-4; 7 nucleotides agree with TRBD1. After removal of 0 bases from V and 0 bases from J, the junction contained 2 bases not matched to a gene. From germline, CDR1 is SGHRS and CDR2 YFSETQ. This CDR3 has 16 amino acids. Here the CDR3 DNA reads TGCGCCAGCAGCTTGGGGGGGACAGCAACTAATGAAAAACTGTTTTTT. Translation gives CASSLGGTATNEKLFF.

Here the CDR3 reads CASSSGGLAGRDTQYF. CDR3 bases: TGCGCCAGCAGCTCAGGGGGCCTAGCGGGAAGAGATACGCAGTATTTT. The chain uses TRBV5-1 and TRBJ2-3; maybe TRBD2 (9 bases). Germline CDR1 SGHRS, CDR2 YFSETQ. V was clipped by 3 bases and J by 5 bases, with 19 bases between them. The CDR3 length is 16 residues.

The chain links TRBV15 to TRBJ2-3, with TRBD1 matching over 7 bases. The CDR3 length is 13 residues. After removal of 3 bases from V and 5 bases from J, the junction contained 2 bases not matched to a gene. Germline V gene data show CDR1 as LNHNV and CDR2 as YYDKDF (reference sequence). The CDR3 bases are TGTGCCACCAGCAGGACAGGGAGAGATACGCAGTATTTT. Translating gives CATSRTGRDTQYF.

J is TRBJ2-3 and V is TRBV25-1; perhaps TRBD1 as D (5 bases). This CDR3 contains 11 residues. V lost 5 bases and J 6 bases, leaving 6 bases between the germline ends. From germline, CDR1 is MGHDK and CDR2 SYGVNS. CDR3 region: CASSQGDTQYF. The CDR3 DNA reads as TGTGCCAGCAGTCAGGGTGATACGCAGTATTTT.

This clone was picked up one time. V is TRBV12-5 and J is TRBJ2-1; tentatively, D is TRBD1 (6 bases). Trimming took 7 bases from V and 1 from J, leaving 11 bases between them. Looked up from germline, CDR1 is LGHNT and CDR2 is FRNRAP. CDR3 size: 14 residues. CDR3 residues: CASDPTGSYNEQFF. The CDR3 DNA reads as TGTGCTAGTGACCCAACAGGGTCCTACAATGAGCAGTTCTTC.

A single count supports this clone. The V gene is TRBV2, the J gene TRBJ2-2; no clear D gene. V shed 7 bases and J shed 1 base, with 13 bases lying between them. CDR1 is SNHLY and CDR2 is FYNNEI in the germline V gene. The CDR3 has 15 residues. CDR3 DNA sequence: TGTGCCAGCATTGGTGTGCCAGGGAACACCGGGGAGCTGTTTTTT. This sequence encodes CASIGVPGNTGELFF. The whole variable domain, remainder taken from reference TRBV2 and TRBJ2-2, is EPEVTQTPSHQVTQMGQEVILRCVPISNHLYFYWYRQILGQKVEFLVSFYNNEISEKSEIFDDQFSVERPDGSNFTLKIRSTKLEDSAMYFCASIGVPGNTGELFFGEGSRLTVL.

This clone was counted between two and nine times. J is TRBJ2-3 and V is TRBV2, with D unresolved. V was shortened by 4 bases and J by 4 bases, with 6 bases between the two germline ends. From germline, CDR1 is SNHLY and CDR2 FYNNEI. The CDR3 is made up of 12 amino acids. CDR3 sequence reads: CASSGDSDTQYF. CDR3 DNA: TGTGCCAGCAGTGGAGATTCAGATACGCAGTATTTT.

Regarding this clone: At one end the junction does not follow the germline gene, possibly because of a read error. The rearrangement links TRBV7-7 to TRBJ2-1; D not resolved. Germline CDR1 is SSHAT and CDR2 is FNYEAQ (reference sequence). The CDR3 runs to 14 residues. The CDR3 reads CASSSRATNNEQFF. For the CDR3, the DNA is TGTGCTAGCAGCAGCCGGGCCACCAACAATGAGCAGTTCTTC.

The rearrangement links TRBV13 to TRBJ2-3; D unresolved. There are 11 residues in the CDR3. The germline V and J ends were trimmed by 8 bases and 6 bases, with 9 bases remaining between them. The germline gives CDR1 PRHDT, CDR2 FYEKMQ (reference sequence). CDR3 protein: CASRPDDTQYF. In DNA form, the CDR3 reads TGTGCCAGCCGGCCCGACGATACGCAGTATTTT.

The V call is TRBV28, the J call TRBJ1-1; 8 bases are shared with TRBD1. In germline, CDR1 is MDHEN, CDR2 SYDVKM. The V and J ends lost 11 bases and 1 base, in that order; junction bases with no gene match: 0. The CDR3 covers 11 residues. The CDR3 nucleotides are TGTGCCGGACAGGGGAACACTGAAGCTTTCTTT. This codes for CAGQGNTEAFF.

This clone was counted a few times. V gene TRBV6-6 combines with J gene TRBJ1-2, with TRBD1 identical over 9 bases. Germline CDR1 reads MNHNY; CDR2 reads SVGAGI (reference sequence). This CDR3 is built from 15 residues. After removal of 7 bases from V and 2 bases from J, the junction contained 8 bases not matched to a gene. CDR3 protein: CASIDPGTGNYGYTF. CDR3 in DNA: TGTGCCAGCATCGACCCCGGGACAGGGAACTATGGCTACACCTTC.

For this clone: Other nucleotide sequences in the sample specify the same CDR3. The rearrangement uses TRBV6-1 and TRBJ1-5, with D possibly matching TRBD1 (5 bases). This CDR3 comprises 15 residues. V lost 1 base and J lost 1, with 8 bases in between. Per the germline V gene, CDR1 is MNHNS and CDR2 is SASEGT. CDR3 sequence (DNA): TGTGCCAGCAGTGAAGTGTCAGGGAGCAATCAGCCCCAGCATTTT. Protein: CASSEVSGSNQPQHF.

The gene calls are TRBV11-2 and TRBJ1-3; D is undetermined. Trimming shortened V by 1 base and J by 2 bases, and 9 bases separated the two germline ends. The germline V gene has CDR1 SGHAT and CDR2 FQNNGV. The CDR3 covers 15 residues. The DNA for the CDR3 is TGTGCCAGCAGCTTAGCCCGGGCCACTGGAAACACCATATATTTT. It codes for CASSLARATGNTIYF.

The rearrangement links TRBV13 to TRBJ2-7, with D maybe TRBD2 (5 bases). V lost 0 bases to trimming and J lost 3 bases, with 9 bases between them. Germline V gene data show CDR1 as PRHDT and CDR2 as FYEKMQ (reference sequence). The CDR3 is made up of 14 amino acids. Here the CDR3 DNA reads TGTGCCAGCAGCTTAGGGAGGGTTGGCTACGAGCAGTACTTC. As protein: CASSLGRVGYEQYF.

This rearrangement joins TRBV14 to TRBJ2-7, with D maybe TRBD2 (6 bases). V shed 4 bases and J shed 5 bases, with 18 bases lying between them. Germline V lookup: CDR1 SGHDN, CDR2 FVKESK. This CDR3 spans 15 amino acids. CDR3 bases: TGTGCCAGCAGCCTCAAAGGGACTCGAGTTGACGAGCAGTACTTC. As protein: CASSLKGTRVDEQYF.

The CDR3 coding sequence is TGTGCCAGCAGCTCGTGGGGCCTGACAGGGGGGAACACCGGGGAGCTGTTTTTT. This codes for CASSSWGLTGGNTGELFF. This rearrangement joins TRBV11-2 to TRBJ2-2, with 9 bases matching TRBD1. V gave up 4 bases and J gave up 1 base; unmatched junction bases: 10. Germline V gives CDR1 SGHAT, CDR2 FQNNGV. This CDR3 is 18 amino acids long.

The chain employs TRBV19 and TRBJ2-3, with TRBD2 matching over 7 bases. Germline V gene lookup returns CDR1 LNHDA and CDR2 SQIVND (reference sequence). There are 15 residues in the CDR3. Trimming took 4 bases from V and 6 from J; bases not matched to a gene: 10. The CDR3 region has the DNA TGTGCCAGTAGTAATCCTAGCGGCTCATCGGATACGCAGTATTTT. This encodes CASSNPSGSSDTQYF.

The rearrangement joins TRBV18 to TRBJ2-5; D call uncertain. Near its end, the DNA agrees better with TRBJ2-7, so the J call may be wrong. Germline-derived CDR1 and CDR2 are KGHSH and LQKENI. This CDR3 is 12 amino acids long. CDR3 sequence: CASSPSQYEQYF. The CDR3 bases are TGTGCCAGCTCACCGAGTCAGTACGAGCAGTACTTC.

This clone appeared a single time. V and J are TRBV28 and TRBJ2-6; the match to TRBD1 covers 7 bases. V dropped 6 bases and J dropped 0; count of bases not matched to a gene: 8. Germline-derived CDR1 and CDR2 are MDHEN and SYDVKM. This CDR3 is 17 amino acids long. CDR3 loop: CASSPGTAFSGANVLTF. The CDR3 DNA is TGTGCCAGCAGCCCCGGGACAGCCTTCTCTGGGGCCAACGTCCTGACTTTC.